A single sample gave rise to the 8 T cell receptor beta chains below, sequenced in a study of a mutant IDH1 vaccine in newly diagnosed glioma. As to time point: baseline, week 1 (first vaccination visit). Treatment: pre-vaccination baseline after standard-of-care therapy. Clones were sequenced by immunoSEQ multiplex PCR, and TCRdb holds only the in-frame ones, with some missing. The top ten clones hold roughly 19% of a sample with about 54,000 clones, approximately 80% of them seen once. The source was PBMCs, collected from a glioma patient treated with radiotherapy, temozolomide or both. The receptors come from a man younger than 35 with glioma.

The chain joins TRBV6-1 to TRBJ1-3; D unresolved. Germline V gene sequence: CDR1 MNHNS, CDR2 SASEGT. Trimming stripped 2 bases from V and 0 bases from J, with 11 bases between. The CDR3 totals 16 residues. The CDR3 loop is CASSEPGHPSGNTIYF. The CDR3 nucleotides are TGTGCCAGCAGTGAACCTGGTCACCCCTCTGGAAACACCATATATTTT.

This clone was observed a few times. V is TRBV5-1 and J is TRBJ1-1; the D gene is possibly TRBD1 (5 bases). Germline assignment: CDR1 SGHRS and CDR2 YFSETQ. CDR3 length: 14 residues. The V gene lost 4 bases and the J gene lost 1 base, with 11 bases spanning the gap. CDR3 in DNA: TGCGCCAGCAGCCTCATGAGGGGGAACACTGAAGCTTTCTTT. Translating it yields CASSLMRGNTEAFF.

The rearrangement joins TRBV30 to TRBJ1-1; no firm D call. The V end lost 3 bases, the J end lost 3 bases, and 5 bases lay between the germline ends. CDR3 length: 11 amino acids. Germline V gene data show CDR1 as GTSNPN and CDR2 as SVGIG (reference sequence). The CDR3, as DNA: TGTGCCTGGAGCCGGGACACTGAAGCTTTCTTT. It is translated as CAWSRDTEAFF.

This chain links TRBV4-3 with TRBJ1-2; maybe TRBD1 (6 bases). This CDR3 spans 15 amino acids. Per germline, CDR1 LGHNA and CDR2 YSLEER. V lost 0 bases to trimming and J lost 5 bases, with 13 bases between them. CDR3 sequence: CASSQEVQGLYGYTF. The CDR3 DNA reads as TGCGCCAGCAGCCAAGAGGTACAGGGACTTTATGGCTACACCTTC.

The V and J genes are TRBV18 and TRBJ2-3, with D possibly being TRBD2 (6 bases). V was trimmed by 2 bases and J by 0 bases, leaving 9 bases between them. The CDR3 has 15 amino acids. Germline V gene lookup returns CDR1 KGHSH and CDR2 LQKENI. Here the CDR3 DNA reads TGTGCCAGCTCACCAGTGGGGGGAAGCACAGATACGCAGTATTTT. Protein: CASSPVGGSTDTQYF.

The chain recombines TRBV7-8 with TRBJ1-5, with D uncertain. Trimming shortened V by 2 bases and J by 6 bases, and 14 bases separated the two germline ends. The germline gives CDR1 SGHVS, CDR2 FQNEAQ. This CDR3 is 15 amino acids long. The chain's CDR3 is CASSLSWVESQPQHF. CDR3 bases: TGTGCCAGCAGCTTATCTTGGGTAGAAAGTCAGCCCCAGCATTTT. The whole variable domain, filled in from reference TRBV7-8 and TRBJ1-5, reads GAGVSQSPRYKVAKRGQDVALRCDPISGHVSLFWYQQALGQGPEFLTYFQNEAQLDKSGLPSDRFFAERPEGSVSTLKIQRTQQEDSAVYLCASSLSWVESQPQHFGDGTRLSIL.

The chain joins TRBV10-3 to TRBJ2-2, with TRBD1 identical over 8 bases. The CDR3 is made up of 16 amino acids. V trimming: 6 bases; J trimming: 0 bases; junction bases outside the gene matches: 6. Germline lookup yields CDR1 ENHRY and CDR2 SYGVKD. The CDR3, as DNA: TGTGCCATCAGACGACAGGGGACTTCGAACACCGGGGAGCTGTTTTTT. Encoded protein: CAIRRQGTSNTGELFF.

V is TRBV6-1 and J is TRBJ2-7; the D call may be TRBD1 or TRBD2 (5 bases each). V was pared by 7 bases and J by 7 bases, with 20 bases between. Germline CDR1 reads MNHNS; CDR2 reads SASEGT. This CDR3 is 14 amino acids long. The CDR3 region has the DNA TGTGCCAGCATCCCGGGACCTCTTTGGGGGGAGCAGTACTTC. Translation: CASIPGPLWGEQYF.